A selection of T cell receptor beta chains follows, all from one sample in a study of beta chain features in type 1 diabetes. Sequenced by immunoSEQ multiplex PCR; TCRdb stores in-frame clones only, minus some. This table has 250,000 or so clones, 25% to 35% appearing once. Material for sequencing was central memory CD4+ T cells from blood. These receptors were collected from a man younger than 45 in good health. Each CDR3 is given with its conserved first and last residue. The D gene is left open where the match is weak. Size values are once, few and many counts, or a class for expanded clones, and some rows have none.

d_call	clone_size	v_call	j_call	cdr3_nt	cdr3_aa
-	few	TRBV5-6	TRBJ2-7	TGTGCCAGCAGTGGGGGCTACGAGCAGTACTTC	CASSGGYEQYF
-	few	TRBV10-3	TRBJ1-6	TGTGCCAGCGGGTCCGGGACGGATAATTCACCCCTCCACTTT	CASGSGTDNSPLHF
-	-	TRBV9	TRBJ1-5	TGTGCCAGCAGCGTGGGTAGCAATCAGCCCCAGCATTTT	CASSVGSNQPQHF
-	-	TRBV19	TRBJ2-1	TGTGCCAGTAGTGCGAACAGGGCGCCCAGTGAGCAGTTCTTC	CASSANRAPSEQFF
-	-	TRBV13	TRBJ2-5	TGTGCCAGCAGCTTAGCCGGGTTAGAGACCCAGTACTTC	CASSLAGLETQYF
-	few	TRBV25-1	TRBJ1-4	TGTGCCAGCGCTGAAGCAGGGAAGGATGAAAAACTGTTTTTT	CASAEAGKDEKLFF
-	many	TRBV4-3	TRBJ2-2	TGCGCCAGCAGCCAAGATGCCCGGAACACCGGGGAGCTGTTTTTT	CASSQDARNTGELFF
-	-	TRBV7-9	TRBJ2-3	TGTGCCAGCAGCTCCCTCCCTACGGGCACAGATACGCAGTATTTT	CASSSLPTGTDTQYF
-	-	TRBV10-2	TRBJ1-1	TGCGCCAGCAGTGAGTTAGGTTACCCTTTCTTT	CASSELGYPFF
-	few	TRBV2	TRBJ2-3	TGTGCCAGCAGTGAGTTCGGGACAAAGTCCGATACGCAGTATTTT	CASSEFGTKSDTQYF
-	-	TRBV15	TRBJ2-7	TGTGCCACCAGCAGAGATTTAGGACAATTCTACGAGCAGTACTTC	CATSRDLGQFYEQYF
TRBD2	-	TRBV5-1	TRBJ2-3	TGCGCCAGCAGTTGGCGGGAGCGGGATACGCAGTATTTT	CASSWRERDTQYF
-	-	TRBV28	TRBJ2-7	TGTGCCAGCAGTTTAGTTAGCGGCCTTTCCTACGAGCAGTACTTC	CASSLVSGLSYEQYF
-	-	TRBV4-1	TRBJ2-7	TGCGCCAGCAGCCAAGCAACGGGCCTATACTACGAGCAGTACTTC	CASSQATGLYYEQYF
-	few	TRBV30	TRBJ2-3	TGTGCCTGGAGTGTAGGGGGGATTAGCACAGATACGCAGTATTTT	CAWSVGGISTDTQYF
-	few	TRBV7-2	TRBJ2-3	TGTGCCAGCAGCTTACAGGGCACAGATACGCAGTATTTT	CASSLQGTDTQYF
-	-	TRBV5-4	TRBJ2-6	TGTGCCAGCAGCTTGGGGCCCTTGTCTGGGGCCAACGTCCTGACTTTC	CASSLGPLSGANVLTF
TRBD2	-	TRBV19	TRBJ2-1	TGTGCCAGTAGCGATAGCGGGGGCCTCAATGAGCAGTTCTTC	CASSDSGGLNEQFF
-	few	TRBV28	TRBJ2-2	TGTGCCAGCAGTCCTCCGCGGACCGCCGGGGAGCTGTTTTTT	CASSPPRTAGELFF
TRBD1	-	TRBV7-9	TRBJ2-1	TGTGCCAGCACCTCGACAGGGCCATCCTACAATGAGCAGTTCTTC	CASTSTGPSYNEQFF
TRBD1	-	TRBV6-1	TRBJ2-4	TGTGCCAGCAGTGATAGGTTGATAGAGACAGGGGCGGCCAAAAACATTCAGTACTTC	CASSDRLIETGAAKNIQYF
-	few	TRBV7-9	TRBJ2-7	TGTGCCAGCAACTCAGTTTCTGGAGTGGTAGGGTTCTCCTACGAGCAGTACTTC	CASNSVSGVVGFSYEQYF
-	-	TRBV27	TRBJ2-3	TGTGCCAGCAGTCTACGGACTAGTGGGGGCGCAGATACGCAGTATTTT	CASSLRTSGGADTQYF